This record concerns one TCR beta chain sequence. Its antigen is still unknown. Sample treatment: about 20 received Ad26.COV2.S at low or high dose, single or two shots; roughly five received placebo; per-sample allocation not given. Collection of the samples took place on day 63 after the first injection of vaccine or placebo. An Ad26 vector expressing Wuhan-strain SARS-CoV-2 spike constituted the vaccine. This specimen belongs to a study of Ad26.COV2.S vaccination and SARS-CoV-2 variants. Study background: Into the muscle, Ad26.COV2.S was dosed once or twice, 56 days apart.

Findings and limits, study-wide: It was vaccine recipients, not placebo recipients, who had the higher spike-specific TCR breadth.

Some clones are missing from TCRdb's copy, which holds only in-frame ones; the method was immunoSEQ multiplex PCR. This table holds 350,000 to 450,000 clones, around 93% found once. J was trimmed by 6 bases and V by 0 bases; bases with no gene match: 15. Per the germline V gene, CDR1 is SGDLS and CDR2 is YYNGEE. The CDR3 has 19 amino acids. This TCR was sampled from a person aged 18-60 years who received the Ad26.COV2.S COVID-19 vaccine or a placebo. The source was peripheral blood, collected in a trial of Ad26.COV2.S vaccine versus placebo. This chain links TRBV9 with TRBJ2-2, with TRBD2 matching 9 bases. The CDR3 DNA reads as TGTGCCAGCAGCGTAGCTATCTCAGCGGGGGGCCACTACGCCGGGGAGCTGTTTTTT. Translation gives CASSVAISAGGHYAGELFF.